The following is a TCR beta chain sequence with its context. The data were produced by immunoSEQ multiplex PCR, yet TCRdb's version contains in-frame clones alone and is incomplete. The sample contains just under 80,000 clones, roughly 93% of which appear only once. The data stem from a study of T cell changes during pregnancy in multiple sclerosis. The CDR3 is 12 residues long. V lost 5 bases to trimming and J lost 5 bases, with 9 bases between them. Looked up from germline, CDR1 is SNHLY and CDR2 is FYNNEI. The chain combines TRBV2 with TRBJ2-5; no clear D. The receptor's source is a female donor in good health, enrolled as a control in a pregnancy study. This specimen was peripheral blood, taken in the second trimester of pregnancy. The CDR3 here is CASSRESETQYF. In DNA, the CDR3 is TGTGCCAGCAGTAGAGAATCGGAGACCCAGTACTTC.